This record concerns one T cell receptor (beta chain) sequence. The antigen it recognizes is unknown. Base qualities were left out, and no much larger clone turns up one base away. These data are taken from a study of blood T cell repertoires in COVID-19 (dated by TCRdb to about 2020). For context, the study as a whole: Samples from collaborators originated in the United States, Italy and Spain and spanned both the acute and convalescent phases of COVID-19. A freely available public database, intended as a resource for researchers studying the immune response to SARS-CoV-2, is where the repertoires were released. Where HLA class I and class II types were available, the types were taken from metadata supplied by the sample provider, not from assay-based typing. The samples were drawn from two sources: the first 160 participants of the ongoing ImmuneRACE study, and over 950 subjects contributed by 6 global collaborators. The dataset comprised deeply sampled blood TCRbeta repertoires from subjects exposed to, actively infected with, or recovered from COVID-19. The sample metadata nearly always contained a de-identified subject ID, COVID-19 status, age in years and sex. The material from the prospective study consisted of cDNA or gDNA derived from T cells, B-cell-depleted T cells, or PBMCs.

Collaborating institutions collected whole blood in K2EDTA tubes following their own protocols. Collaborator samples were shipped for TCRbeta analysis as frozen whole blood, isolated PBMCs, or DNA extracted from either sample type. What the authors observed across the whole study: The quantity of clinical and demographic metadata differed by source and by participant and was supplied without curation.

TCRbeta CDR3 regions were amplified from genomic DNA by means of the immunoSEQ Assay, a bias-controlled multiplex PCR. Per the source publication's procedure: Nucleated cell counts per sample were estimated from amplification of reference gene primers within the assay. To quantify the absolute abundance of each unique TCRbeta CDR3 rearrangement, sequence reads were collapsed and filtered. For each sample, productive Simpson clonality was calculated as the square root of Simpson's diversity index across productive rearrangements. TCRdb provides this immuneACCESS table in a form limited to in-frame rearrangements. Some clones are lacking; in checked studies, under half of them reflect an unresolved V gene, and why the rest are absent is not known. V and J calls and clone size follow that table, whereas D and trimming were derived from the DNA. This sample holds about 240,000 clones; approximately 85% were observed only once. Roughly 12% of the sample lies in the top ten.

The cysteine opens and the phenylalanine closes a CDR3 of 16 amino acids. Only the CDR3 portion is preserved as DNA: 48 bases, with reading frame beginning at the first base. Trimming takes 4 bases off V and 2 bases off J; junction bases not matched to a gene: 3. CDR1 and CDR2, per the germline V gene, are SGHRS and YFSETQ. The TCR comes from an older woman with active or convalescent COVID-19. The chain was built from TRBV5-1 and TRBJ2-2, with 12 central nucleotides matching TRBD2. Sample: peripheral blood. The nucleotide sequence reads as follows: TGCGCCAGCAGCAAACTAGCGGGGGGAAACACCGGGGAGCTGTTTTTT. This sequence encodes CASSKLAGGNTGELFF.